This TCR beta chain is from a study of control samples from healthy donors and cancer patients. The method was immunoSEQ multiplex PCR; TCRdb's version includes in-frame clones alone and lacks a portion of them. The profile shows 90,000 to 150,000 clones, around 89% of them singletons. Germline values: CDR1 GTSNPN, CDR2 SVGIG (reference sequence). The V end was cut by 2 bases, the J end by 3 bases, with 13 bases between. The CDR3 is made up of 14 amino acids. This clonotype was obtained from a man aged 40-49 years in good health. Input material: blood. The chain links TRBV30 to TRBJ1-1; D is unresolved. CDR3 nucleotide sequence: TGTGCCTGGAGTCCGGGAATTATGGACACTGAAGCTTTCTTT. The encoded protein is CAWSPGIMDTEAFF.